This T cell receptor beta chain was sequenced for a study of T-cell reconstitution after alpha-beta-depleted transplantation in children (dated by TCRdb to between 2015 and 2016). Background on the whole study: T-cell immune reconstitution after TCRalphabeta/CD19-depleted allogeneic hematopoietic cell transplantation in children was quantitatively tracked in the study by means of TCR repertoire profiling. What the research found in general, with its limitations: Apparently early alphabetaT-cell count recovery about two months after transplant reportedly relied on only several hundred rapidly expanded clones derived from non-depleted graft cells. In some patients, high TCRbeta diversity at day 60 was attributed to recipient T cells and intrathymic progenitors that had survived conditioning. The frequencies of hyperexpanded clones fell over the following months, and after one year, T-cell counts and TCRbeta diversity were mostly attributed to newly produced T cells.

Explained via the paper, the treatment or condition label denotes: allogeneic hematopoietic cell transplantation with graft depleted of TCRalphabeta T cells and CD19 B cells. TCRalphabeta/CD19-depleted allogeneic hematopoietic cell grafts were given to the transplant recipients, all of whom were children. This clonotype was recorded at least ten times. Its antigen specificity is not known. Base quality data are lacking; no much larger clone is found one base away. According to the germline V gene (reference sequence), CDR1 reads DFQATT and CDR2 reads SNEGSKA. The CDR3 numbers 14 residues from cysteine through phenylalanine. Of all the DNA, just the CDR3 is kept, 42 bases in frame from base 1. Unmatched junction bases come to 4, with V trimmed by 5 bases and J by 1 base. Libraries came from PCR. Data came from an Illumina HiSeq 2500. Molecular barcoding was employed in the preparation of TCR libraries, with unique molecular identifiers being used to normalize TCRbeta repertoire quantification. The public reads were reanalyzed by TCRdb: fastp trimming at Q25, MiXCR alignment, in-frame beta chains only. One record per CDR3 amino acid sequence lists the most common genes and DNA. The sample has approximately 290,000 distinct CDR3 sequences on record, approximately 10% of them singletons. Around 24% of the sample lies in the top ten.

The TCR originated in a male patient aged 2 to 10 who had a stem cell transplant for chronic granulomatous disease, so the T cells may come from the graft donor. The chain joins TRBV20-1 to TRBJ2-1; TRBD2 agrees with 8 junctional bases. Material: peripheral blood, obtained 180 days after TCRalphabeta/CD19-depleted stem cell transplant. The DNA is TGCAGTGCTTGGGGGACTAGTTCCTACAATGAGCAGTTCTTC. Translated, it gives CSAWGTSSYNEQFF.